This T cell receptor (beta chain) was sequenced in a study of OX40 agonist ivuxolimab in advanced cancers. Turning to the study itself: Recorded diagnoses for dose-escalation patients were hepatocellular carcinoma, melanoma, renal cell or head and neck cancer. Study-wide points: The investigators did not determine what antigen specificity the expanded peripheral T cells had.

As regards this clone: Its antigen is unidentified.

This CDR3 spans 13 amino acids. Trimming stripped 2 bases from V and 1 base from J, with 5 bases between. Germline-derived CDR1 and CDR2 are MNHEY and SMNVEV (reference sequence). Assay: immunoSEQ multiplex PCR; the TCRdb copy retains only in-frame clones and omits some. Found here are 55,000 to 70,000 clones, 65% to 90% of them singletons; the top ten hold around 0.9%. This receptor was taken from an adult with an advanced solid tumor such as melanoma, head and neck, liver or kidney cancer. The sequencing used CD4+ or CD8+ T cells sorted from blood, collected in a trial of the OX40 agonist ivuxolimab. The chain couples TRBV27 to TRBJ1-1; D uncertain. The CDR3 DNA reads as TGTGCCAGCAGTTTAGAACCGAACACTGAAGCTTTCTTT. Its protein product is CASSLEPNTEAFF.